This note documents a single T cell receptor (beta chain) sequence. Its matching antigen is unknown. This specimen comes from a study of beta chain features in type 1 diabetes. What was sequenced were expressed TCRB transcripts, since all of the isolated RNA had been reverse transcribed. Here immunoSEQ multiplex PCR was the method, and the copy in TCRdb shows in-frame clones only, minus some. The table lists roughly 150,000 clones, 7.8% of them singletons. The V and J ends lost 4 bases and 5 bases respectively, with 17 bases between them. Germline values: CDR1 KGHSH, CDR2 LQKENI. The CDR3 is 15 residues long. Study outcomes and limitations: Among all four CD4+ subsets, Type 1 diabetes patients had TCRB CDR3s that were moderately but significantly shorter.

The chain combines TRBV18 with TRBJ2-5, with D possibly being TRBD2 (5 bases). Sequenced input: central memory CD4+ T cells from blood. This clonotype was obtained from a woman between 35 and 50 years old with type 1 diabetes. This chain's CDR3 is CASSHDERFGETQYF. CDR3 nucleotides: TGTGCCAGCTCACACGACGAGCGGTTCGGGGAGACCCAGTACTTC.